This TCR beta chain was observed in a study of T-cell memory formation after mild COVID-19. This CDR3 is 17 amino acids long. Germline CDR1 reads MNHEY; CDR2 reads SMNVEV (reference sequence). V shed 5 bases, J shed 3 bases, and the junction held 10 bases outside the gene matches. TCRalpha and TCRbeta libraries used 5'RACE with constant-segment primers and UMIs. TCRdb itself ran the 5' RACE reads through MiXCR, one entry per CDR3 protein. This sample has 65,000 to 95,000 distinct CDR3 sequences, with roughly 12% found just once. This chain joins TRBV27 and TRBJ2-4; 10 bases match TRBD1. This TCR came from a man between 18 and 29 years old who had mild COVID-19 (a few samples of this study predate the infection). Cell type and time point are not known. The source material was PBMCs or a T cell subset sorted from them (not recorded which). CDR3 amino acids: CASSTEKTGGGKNIQYF. CDR3 in DNA: TGTGCCAGCAGTACCGAGAAGACAGGGGGCGGCAAAAACATTCAGTACTTC.